This is a list of T cell receptor beta chains from one sample in a study of blood T cell repertoires in COVID-19. Clones were read by immunoSEQ multiplex PCR, and TCRdb kept only the in-frame ones, dropping some. This sample has about 280,000 clones, with about 86% found just once. Sequencing was performed on peripheral blood. The source is a woman aged 25 to 39 who had recovered from COVID-19. Each CDR3 is given with its conserved first and last residue. Fields, in order: V gene, clone size, D gene, J gene, CDR3 protein, CDR3 DNA. A D gene is named only where the DNA matches it firmly. Size tells how often a clone was seen (once, few, many) or the class of an expanded clone, and some rows leave it out.

TRBV28	.	TRBD2	TRBJ2-1	CASSSSGAEQFF	TGTGCCAGCAGTTCTAGCGGGGCTGAGCAGTTCTTC
TRBV28	.	.	TRBJ2-3	CASSQMRGSGDTDTQYF	TGTGCCAGCAGTCAGATGAGGGGGTCCGGGGACACAGATACGCAGTATTTT
TRBV28	.	TRBD1	TRBJ1-2	CASGGVSDRETYGYTF	TGTGCCAGCGGGGGGGTATCGGACAGGGAGACCTATGGCTACACCTTC
TRBV11-2	.	TRBD1	TRBJ2-3	CASSPGQTQYF	TGTGCCAGCAGCCCGGGACAGACGCAGTATTTT
TRBV6-1	.	.	TRBJ1-1	CASSEAGSGRANTEAFF	TGTGCCAGCAGTGAAGCGGGGTCGGGGAGGGCGAACACTGAAGCTTTCTTT
TRBV7-9	.	.	TRBJ2-1	CASSPGLISYNEQFF	TGTGCCAGCAGCCCGGGACTCATCTCCTACAATGAGCAGTTCTTC
TRBV3-1/TRBV3-2	.	TRBD1	TRBJ2-5	CASSGTGGAETQYF	TGTGCCAGCAGCGGGACAGGGGGCGCGGAGACCCAGTACTTC
TRBV5-6	few	TRBD2	TRBJ2-7	CASSRLAGGEQYF	TGTGCCAGCAGTAGACTAGCGGGAGGCGAGCAGTACTTC
TRBV3-1/TRBV3-2	.	.	TRBJ1-1	CASSQERGLRAFF	TGTGCCAGCAGCCAAGAAAGAGGTCTGAGGGCTTTCTTT
TRBV7-9	.	TRBD1	TRBJ2-3	CASSTDRAADTQYF	TGTGCCAGCAGCACGGACAGGGCGGCAGATACGCAGTATTTT
TRBV27	.	TRBD1	TRBJ1-1	CASSLSGQGRTEAFF	TGTGCCAGCAGTTTATCGGGACAGGGGCGGACTGAAGCTTTCTTT
TRBV7-9	.	TRBD2	TRBJ2-3	CASSLALKTGGPIDTQYF	TGTGCCAGCAGCTTAGCGCTTAAAACGGGGGGGCCAATAGATACGCAGTATTTT
TRBV28	.	TRBD2	TRBJ2-3	CASSLGLGFSTDTQYF	TGTGCCAGCAGTTTAGGACTAGGCTTTAGCACAGATACGCAGTATTTT
TRBV2	.	TRBD1	TRBJ1-2	CASSEADRGTYGYTF	TGTGCCAGCAGTGAAGCGGACAGGGGGACTTATGGCTACACCTTC
TRBV19	.	.	TRBJ2-3	CASSIRGDTQYF	TGTGCCAGTAGTATCAGGGGTGATACGCAGTATTTT
TRBV6-5	.	TRBD1	TRBJ2-5	CASRRIRGSETQYF	TGTGCCAGCAGGCGAATCAGGGGGTCCGAGACCCAGTACTTC
TRBV20-1	.	TRBD2	TRBJ2-1	CSASGSNEQFF	TGCAGTGCCAGCGGGAGTAATGAGCAGTTCTTC
TRBV30	.	.	TRBJ2-7	CAWSWTRGGSYEQYF	TGTGCCTGGAGTTGGACGAGAGGAGGCTCCTACGAGCAGTACTTC
TRBV4-2	once	TRBD2	TRBJ2-5	CASSQDSSGGKETQYF	TGTGCCAGCAGCCAAGATTCTAGCGGGGGTAAAGAGACCCAGTACTTC
TRBV10-1	.	TRBD2	TRBJ2-1	CASRASGGKNEQFF	TGCGCCAGCAGGGCTAGCGGGGGAAAAAATGAGCAGTTCTTC
TRBV7-7	once	TRBD1	TRBJ2-1	CASSTGQAPGNEQFF	TGTGCTAGCAGCACCGGACAGGCCCCTGGGAATGAGCAGTTCTTC
TRBV9	.	.	TRBJ2-5	CASSIRETQYF	TGTGCCAGCAGCATCCGAGAGACCCAGTACTTC
TRBV6-5	.	TRBD2	TRBJ2-2	CASSYSGTSMTGELFF	TGTGCCAGCAGTTACTCCGGGACTAGCATGACCGGGGAGCTGTTTTTT
TRBV18	.	TRBD1	TRBJ2-1	CASSPRTGGINEQFF	TGTGCCAGCTCACCTCGGACAGGGGGCATCAATGAGCAGTTCTTC
TRBV28	.	TRBD2	TRBJ2-1	CASTSSGSMSYEQFF	TGTGCCAGCACTTCTAGCGGGAGTATGAGTTATGAGCAGTTCTTC
TRBV6-6	.	TRBD1	TRBJ1-2	CASRHSDRGAVGYTF	TGTGCCAGCAGGCATTCCGACAGGGGAGCGGTCGGCTACACCTTC
TRBV6-5	.	TRBD1	TRBJ1-6	CASTEGQNNSPLHF	TGTGCCAGCACCGAGGGACAGAATAATTCACCCCTCCACTTT
TRBV7-2	.	TRBD2	TRBJ2-1	CASSLQAGENNEQFF	TGTGCCAGCAGCTTACAAGCGGGAGAGAACAATGAGCAGTTCTTC
TRBV25-1	.	TRBD1	TRBJ1-1	CASSPRQGGNTEAFF	TGTGCCAGCAGTCCCCGACAGGGAGGGAACACTGAAGCTTTCTTT
TRBV6-4	medium-sized	TRBD2	TRBJ2-1	CASSDSAGGYNEQFF	TGTGCCAGCAGTGACTCAGCGGGAGGGTACAATGAGCAGTTCTTC
TRBV4-1	.	.	TRBJ1-1	CASSQGKEFMNTEAFF	TGCGCCAGCAGCCAAGGTAAAGAGTTCATGAACACTGAAGCTTTCTTT
TRBV11-2	.	TRBD1	TRBJ2-7	CASSLTYNPQGYEQYF	TGTGCCAGCAGCTTAACATATAATCCACAGGGGTACGAGCAGTACTTC
TRBV24-1	.	.	TRBJ2-3	CATSDSDNPDTQYF	TGTGCCACCAGTGATTCCGACAACCCAGATACGCAGTATTTT
TRBV28	.	.	TRBJ2-1	CASSLGMGQFF	TGTGCCAGCAGTTTGGGCATGGGGCAGTTCTTC
TRBV11-2	.	.	TRBJ2-3	CASSLGQNTDTQYF	TGTGCCAGCAGCTTAGGCCAGAACACAGATACGCAGTATTTT
TRBV28	.	TRBD1	TRBJ2-7	CASSLNRGRLSEQYF	TGTGCCAGCAGTTTAAACAGGGGGCGGCTGTCCGAGCAGTACTTC
TRBV30	.	.	TRBJ1-1	CAWSQAQEGAFF	TGTGCCTGGAGTCAAGCGCAGGAGGGAGCTTTCTTT
TRBV10-3	.	.	TRBJ2-2	CAISDSTAGTNTGELFF	TGTGCCATCAGTGATTCGACGGCAGGGACGAACACCGGGGAGCTGTTTTTT
TRBV6-5	few	.	TRBJ1-1	CASLPGAGNTEAFF	TGTGCCAGCCTTCCTGGGGCAGGGAACACTGAAGCTTTCTTT
TRBV19	.	.	TRBJ1-5	CASSYSNQPQHF	TGTGCCAGTAGTTATAGCAATCAGCCCCAGCATTTT
TRBV30	once	.	TRBJ1-4	CAWSEEGVGEKLFF	TGTGCCTGGAGTGAAGAGGGTGTAGGAGAAAAACTGTTTTTT
TRBV6-5	.	TRBD1	TRBJ2-7	CASSTRQGTAYEQYF	TGTGCCAGCAGTACTAGACAGGGGACGGCCTACGAGCAGTACTTC
TRBV5-8	.	TRBD1	TRBJ2-7	CASSLAGTGDRELNYEQYF	TGTGCCAGCAGCTTGGCCGGGACAGGGGATCGAGAACTAAACTACGAGCAGTACTTC
TRBV7-2	.	.	TRBJ2-1	CASSTGTGYGGEQFF	TGTGCCAGCAGCACCGGCACAGGGTACGGTGGTGAGCAGTTCTTC
TRBV4-1	few	TRBD1	TRBJ2-5	CASSHPDRGEETQYF	TGCGCCAGCAGCCATCCCGACAGGGGCGAAGAGACCCAGTACTTC
TRBV5-5	.	TRBD1	TRBJ2-3	CASSLSGTGTDTQYF	TGTGCCAGCAGCTTGTCTGGGACAGGAACAGATACGCAGTATTTT
TRBV9	few	TRBD2	TRBJ2-1	CASDALGTSGYNEQFF	TGTGCCAGCGACGCACTAGGGACTAGCGGTTACAATGAGCAGTTCTTC
TRBV13	.	TRBD2	TRBJ2-5	CASRERGGWETQYF	TGTGCCAGCAGAGAGCGGGGGGGATGGGAGACCCAGTACTTC
TRBV19	few	.	TRBJ1-1	CASTTTGSGAEAFF	TGTGCCAGTACTACAACAGGGAGTGGCGCTGAAGCTTTCTTT
TRBV5-5	.	TRBD1	TRBJ1-1	CASSRGQGGNTEAFF	TGTGCCAGCAGCCGAGGACAGGGGGGGAACACTGAAGCTTTCTTT
TRBV6-5	.	TRBD2	TRBJ2-3	CASTKGGSTDTQYF	TGTGCCAGCACCAAGGGAGGGAGCACAGATACGCAGTATTTT
TRBV7-2	.	.	TRBJ2-1	CASSLQGAANEQFF	TGTGCCAGCAGCTTGCAAGGGGCAGCGAATGAGCAGTTCTTC